This TCR beta chain was sequenced in a study of cytomegalovirus exposure and HLA in healthy donors. The wider study: HLA-typed donors were the source of about 85 million unique TCRs, which an early data release held. General observations from the study: The study assumed roughly uniform donor sequencing depth for presence/absence analyses.

Vbeta (60) and Jbeta (13) primers were used in the PCR. This table comes from immunoSEQ multiplex PCR, and its TCRdb copy is limited to in-frame clones, with some not included. The table includes over 100,000 clones, roughly 65% detected once. A note on this clone: The antigen remains undetermined.

Sequencing input: PBMCs. This sequence originates from a man aged 40-50 years in good health and CMV-seropositive.

This chain's CDR3 is CASRASGAQETQYF. As DNA, the CDR3 is TGTGCCAGCAGGGCTAGCGGAGCTCAAGAGACCCAGTACTTC. The rearrangement uses TRBV2 and TRBJ2-5; 7 bases are shared with TRBD2. V shed 6 bases, J shed 2 bases, and the junction held 6 bases outside the gene matches. This CDR3 has 14 amino acids. Germline V gene data show CDR1 as SNHLY and CDR2 as FYNNEI.